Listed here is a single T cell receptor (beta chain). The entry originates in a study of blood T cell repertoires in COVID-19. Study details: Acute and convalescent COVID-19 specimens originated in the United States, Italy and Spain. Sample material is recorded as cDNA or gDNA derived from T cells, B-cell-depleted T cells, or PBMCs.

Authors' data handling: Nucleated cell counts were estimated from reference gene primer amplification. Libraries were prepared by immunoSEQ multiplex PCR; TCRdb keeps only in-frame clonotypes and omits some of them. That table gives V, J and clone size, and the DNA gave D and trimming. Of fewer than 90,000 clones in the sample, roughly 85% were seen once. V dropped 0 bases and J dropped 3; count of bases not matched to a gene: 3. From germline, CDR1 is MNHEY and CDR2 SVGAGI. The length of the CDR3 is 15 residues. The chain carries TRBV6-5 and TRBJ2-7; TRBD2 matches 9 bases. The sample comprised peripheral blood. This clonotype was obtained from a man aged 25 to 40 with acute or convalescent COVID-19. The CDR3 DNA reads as TGTGCCAGCAGTTACTCGACTAGCGGACACTACGAGCAGTACTTC. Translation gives CASSYSTSGHYEQYF.